The 17 T cell receptor beta chains below all came from one sample that was sequenced in a study of T cell repertoires in cytomegalovirus infection. TCRdb ran MiXCR on the reads and lists one entry per CDR3 protein. This sample yields under 450,000 distinct CDR3 sequences, of which roughly 34% are seen a single time; roughly 13% belongs to the top ten. No antigens are known for them. The sequenced sample was cultured PBMCs, obtained from culture after CMV antigen stimulation. These receptors were taken from a human donor in good health (CMV status not recorded). Some clones in this sample may be carry-over from other donors' samples.

This clonotype was seen a few times. CDR3 amino acids: CASSFGQGRGEQFF. In DNA, the CDR3 is TGTGCCAGCAGTTTCGGACAGGGTAGGGGTGAGCAGTTCTTC. This sequence joins TRBV12-3 or TRBV12-4 and TRBJ2-1, with 8 nucleotides matching TRBD1. V lost 3 bases and J lost 9; bases outside the gene matches: 7. The CDR3 is 14 residues long.

This clonotype has a handful of counts. The chain joins TRBV6-6 to TRBJ1-5; D remains ambiguous. The V gene's germline CDR1 is MNHNY and CDR2 SVGAGI (reference sequence). CDR3 length: 17 residues. The V end was cut by 2 bases, the J end by 3 bases, with 17 bases between. The CDR3 nucleotides read TGTGCCAGCAGTTACCCTACCCCGTGGAGGGACAATCAGCCCCAGCATTTT. Its translation is CASSYPTPWRDNQPQHF.

A few counts support this clonotype. The chain employs TRBV23-1 and TRBJ2-2; weak D call: TRBD1 (5 bases). TRBV23-1 is an ORF for which the function is uncertain. V lost 2 bases, J lost 1 base, and 17 bases lay in between. This CDR3 region has 18 residues. As DNA, the CDR3 is TGCGCCAGCAGTCAAGAGACCCGACAGCTGCAGAACACCGGGGAGCTGTTTTTT. Protein sequence: CASSQETRQLQNTGELFF.

The chain uses TRBV7-6 and TRBJ1-1; D not resolved. Germline CDR1 reads SGHVS; CDR2 reads FNYEAQ. The germline V and J ends were trimmed by 5 bases and 6 bases, with 25 bases remaining between them. The CDR3 spans 17 residues. The CDR3 coding sequence is TGTGCCAGCAGCACTAATCGATTTGAGGGAGGGCGGGCTGAAGCTTTCTTT. Amino acids: CASSTNRFEGGRAEAFF.

This clonotype came up a few times. V is TRBV7-2 and J is TRBJ2-7; D is perhaps TRBD1 (6 bases). Trimming removed 0 bases at V and 4 bases at J, with 13 bases between. This CDR3 contains 15 residues. The V gene's germline CDR1 is SGHTA and CDR2 FQGNSA. CDR3 DNA sequence: TGTGCCAGCAGCTTAGCGACAGGAACGCTATACGAGCAGTACTTC. Protein: CASSLATGTLYEQYF.

The sample holds a few counts of this clonotype. The chain uses TRBV7-9 and TRBJ2-3; TRBD2 agrees at 10 bases. The CDR3 has 16 residues. Germline V gene sequence: CDR1 SEHNR, CDR2 FQNEAQ (reference sequence). V lost 6 bases, J lost 4 bases, and 10 bases stayed unmatched. The CDR3 protein is CASSKTPSGRADTQYF. The CDR3 DNA reads TGTGCCAGCAGTAAAACCCCCAGCGGGAGGGCAGATACGCAGTATTTT.

At least ten counts were recorded for this clonotype. The chain uses TRBV7-2 and TRBJ2-1; 9 nucleotides match TRBD2. In germline, CDR1 is SGHTA, CDR2 FQGNSA. The CDR3 length is 15 residues. The trim removed 4 bases at V and 6 bases at J, leaving 7 bases unmatched. CDR3 region: CASSSARGRGNEQFF. Here the CDR3 DNA reads TGTGCCAGCAGCTCCGCCCGCGGGAGGGGCAATGAGCAGTTCTTC.

This clonotype has only a few counts. The genes are TRBV29-1 and TRBJ2-1; 11 nucleotides agree with TRBD2. The J segment lost 4 bases and the V segment lost 3 bases, leaving 8 bases of the junction unmatched. Germline V gene lookup returns CDR1 SQVTM and CDR2 ANQGSEA. The CDR3 has 16 amino acids. The CDR3 region is CSVEWGLAGGYNEQFF. The CDR3, as DNA: TGCAGCGTTGAGTGGGGTCTAGCGGGAGGTTACAATGAGCAGTTCTTC.

This clonotype appeared many times. V is TRBV19 and J is TRBJ2-4, with TRBD1 identical over 8 bases. V dropped 4 bases and J dropped 1; count of bases not matched to a gene: 3. In germline, CDR1 is LNHDA, CDR2 SQIVND (reference sequence). CDR3 length: 15 amino acids. The CDR3 spells CASSSSGGAKNIQYF. Here the CDR3 DNA reads TGTGCCAGTAGTAGTTCAGGGGGCGCCAAAAACATTCAGTACTTC.

The V and J genes are TRBV5-6 and TRBJ1-1; D is perhaps TRBD1 (5 bases). The CDR3 is 14 residues long. Trimming cost V 4 bases and J 4 bases, with 14 bases left between them. Germline values: CDR1 SGHDT, CDR2 YYEEEE. CDR3 amino acids: CASSRVGRLTEAFF. For the CDR3, the DNA is TGTGCCAGCAGCCGAGTGGGGCGGCTCACTGAAGCTTTCTTT.

The chain couples TRBV28 to TRBJ2-1, with D tentatively TRBD2 (5 bases). The germline gives CDR1 MDHEN, CDR2 SYDVKM. The CDR3 extends over 13 amino acids. V was pared by 10 bases and J by 6 bases, with 16 bases between. The CDR3 DNA reads as TGTGCCACCTCATTGGGAGTTTCCAATGAGCAGTTCTTC. This gives the protein CATSLGVSNEQFF.

The J gene is TRBJ1-3, the V gene TRBV27; 10 bases map to TRBD1. With 6 bases clipped from V and 0 bases from J, the junction kept 8 bases outside the gene matches. The germline V gene encodes CDR1 MNHEY and CDR2 SMNVEV (reference sequence). The CDR3 totals 17 residues. The CDR3 DNA reads TGTGCCAGCAGCCCCGCCGGGACAGGGGTCTCTGGAAACACCATATATTTT. Protein sequence: CASSPAGTGVSGNTIYF.

The CDR3: CASSQETGVNTEAFF. CDR3 nucleotide sequence: TGCGCCAGCAGCCAAGAGACAGGAGTGAACACTGAAGCTTTCTTT. J is TRBJ1-1 and V is TRBV4-1; perhaps TRBD1 as D (6 bases). The V end lost 0 bases, the J end lost 0 bases, and 8 bases lay between the germline ends. This CDR3 region has 15 residues. Germline values: CDR1 MGHRA, CDR2 YSYEKL.

About this clonotype itself: Germline is not matched at one junction end, which may reflect a read error. The V and J genes are TRBV7-6 and TRBJ2-1; the match to TRBD2 covers 11 bases. Per the germline V gene, CDR1 is SGHVS and CDR2 is FNYEAQ. This CDR3 is 14 amino acids long. The CDR3 protein is CASSFGTSGNAQFF. In nucleotides, the CDR3 is TGTGCCAGCAGCTTCGGGACTAGCGGCAATGCGCAGTTCTTC.

The rearrangement links TRBV6-2 or TRBV6-3 to TRBJ2-7; D is possibly TRBD1 (6 bases). Trimming removed 8 bases at V and 3 bases at J, with 23 bases between. This CDR3 has 16 amino acids. Germline CDR1 reads MNHEY; CDR2 reads SVGEGT. The CDR3 here is CASSPPPRDNLYEQYF. CDR3 DNA sequence: TGTGCCAGCTCACCTCCCCCCCGGGACAATCTCTACGAGCAGTACTTC.

On this clonotype itself: One base away lies a much larger clone, so this may be a sequencing read error. CDR3 nucleotide sequence: TGTGCCAGCAGCCGATCTGTGGAATATGGCTACACCTTC. Translated: CASSRSVEYGYTF. The gene calls are TRBV7-2 and TRBJ1-2; D is ambiguous. This CDR3 is built from 13 residues. The V gene lost 5 bases and the J gene lost 5 bases, with 12 bases spanning the gap. CDR1 is SGHTA and CDR2 is FQGNSA in the germline V gene.

This clonotype appeared a few times. The J gene is TRBJ2-2, the V gene TRBV7-8, with 7 bases lining up with TRBD2. V gave up 1 base and J gave up 6 bases; unmatched junction bases: 2. CDR1 SGHVS and CDR2 FQNEAQ come from the germline V gene. This CDR3 spans 14 amino acids. The CDR3 loop reads CASSLDRGAGELFF. The CDR3 DNA reads as TGTGCCAGCAGCTTAGACCGGGGGGCCGGGGAGCTGTTTTTT. Filled out from reference TRBV7-8 and TRBJ2-2, the complete variable domain reads GAGVSQSPRYKVAKRGQDVALRCDPISGHVSLFWYQQALGQGPEFLTYFQNEAQLDKSGLPSDRFFAERPEGSVSTLKIQRTQQEDSAVYLCASSLDRGAGELFFGEGSRLTVL.